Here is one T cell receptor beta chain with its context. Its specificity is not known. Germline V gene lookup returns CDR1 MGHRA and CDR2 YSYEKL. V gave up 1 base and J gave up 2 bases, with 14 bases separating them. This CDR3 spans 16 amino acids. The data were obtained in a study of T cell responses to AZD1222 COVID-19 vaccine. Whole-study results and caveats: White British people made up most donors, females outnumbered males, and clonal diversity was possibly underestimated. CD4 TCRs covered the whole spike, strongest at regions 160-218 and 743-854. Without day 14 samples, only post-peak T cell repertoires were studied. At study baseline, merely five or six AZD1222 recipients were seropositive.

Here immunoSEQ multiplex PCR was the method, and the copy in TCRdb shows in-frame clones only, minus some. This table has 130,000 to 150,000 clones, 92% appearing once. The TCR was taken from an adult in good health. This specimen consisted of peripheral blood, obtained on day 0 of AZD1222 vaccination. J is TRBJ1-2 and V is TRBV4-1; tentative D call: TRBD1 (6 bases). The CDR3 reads CASSQGPPGANYGYTF. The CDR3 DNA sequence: TGCGCCAGCAGCCAAGGCCCCCCGGGGGCAAACTATGGCTACACCTTC.